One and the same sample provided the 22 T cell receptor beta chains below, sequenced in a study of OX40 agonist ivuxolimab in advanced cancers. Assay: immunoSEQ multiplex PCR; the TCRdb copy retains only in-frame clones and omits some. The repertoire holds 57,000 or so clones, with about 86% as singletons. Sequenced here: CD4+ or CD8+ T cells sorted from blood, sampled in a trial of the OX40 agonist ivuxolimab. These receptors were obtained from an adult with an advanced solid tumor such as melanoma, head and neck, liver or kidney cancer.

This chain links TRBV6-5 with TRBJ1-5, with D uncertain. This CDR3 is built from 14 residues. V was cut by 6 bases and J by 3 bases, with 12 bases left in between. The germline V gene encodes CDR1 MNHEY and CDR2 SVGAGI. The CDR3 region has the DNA TGTGCCAGCAGGCGAGGACGGAACAATCAGCCCCAGCATTTT. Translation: CASRRGRNNQPQHF.

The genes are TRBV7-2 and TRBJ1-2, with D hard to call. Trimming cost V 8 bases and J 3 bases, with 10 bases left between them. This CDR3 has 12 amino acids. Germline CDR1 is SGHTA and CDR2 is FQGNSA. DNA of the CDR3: TGTGCCAGCGGTCAGATACACTATGGCTACACCTTC. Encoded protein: CASGQIHYGYTF.

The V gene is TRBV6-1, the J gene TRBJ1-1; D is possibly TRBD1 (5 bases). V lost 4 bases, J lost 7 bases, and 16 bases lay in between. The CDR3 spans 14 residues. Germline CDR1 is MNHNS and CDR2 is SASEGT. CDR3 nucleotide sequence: TGTGCCAGCAGTGTGAGCGGGGCAGGCAGTGAAGCTTTCTTT. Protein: CASSVSGAGSEAFF.

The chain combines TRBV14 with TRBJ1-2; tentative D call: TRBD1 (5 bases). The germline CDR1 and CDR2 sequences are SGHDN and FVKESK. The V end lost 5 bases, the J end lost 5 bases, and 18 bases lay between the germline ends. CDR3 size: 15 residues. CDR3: CASSASGRAVYGYTF. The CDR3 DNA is TGTGCCAGCAGCGCATCCGGCAGGGCCGTTTATGGCTACACCTTC.

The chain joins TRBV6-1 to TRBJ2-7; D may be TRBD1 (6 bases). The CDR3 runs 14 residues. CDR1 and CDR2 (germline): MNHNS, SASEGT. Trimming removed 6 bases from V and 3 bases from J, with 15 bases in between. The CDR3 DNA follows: TGTGCCAGCAGCTCTATGGACAGAAACTACGAGCAGTACTTC. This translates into CASSSMDRNYEQYF.

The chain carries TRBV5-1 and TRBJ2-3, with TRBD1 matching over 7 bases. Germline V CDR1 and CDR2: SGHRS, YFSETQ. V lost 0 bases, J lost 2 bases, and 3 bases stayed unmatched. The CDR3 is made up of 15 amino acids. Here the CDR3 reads CASSLGGQITDTQYF. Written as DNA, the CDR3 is TGCGCCAGCAGCTTGGGGGGACAGATCACAGATACGCAGTATTTT.

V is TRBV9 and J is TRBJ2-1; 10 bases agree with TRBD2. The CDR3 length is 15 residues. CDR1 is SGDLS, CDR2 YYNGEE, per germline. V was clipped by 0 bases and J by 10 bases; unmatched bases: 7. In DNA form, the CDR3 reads TGTGCCAGCAGCGTAGGCAGCGGGGGGGCTGGAGAGCAGTTCTTC. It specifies CASSVGSGGAGEQFF. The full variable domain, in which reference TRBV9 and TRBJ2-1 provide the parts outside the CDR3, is DSGVTQTPKHLITATGQRVTLRCSPRSGDLSVYWYQQSLDQGLQFLIQYYNGEERAKGNILERFSAQQFPDLHSELNLSSLELGDSALYFCASSVGSGGAGEQFFGPGTRLTVL.

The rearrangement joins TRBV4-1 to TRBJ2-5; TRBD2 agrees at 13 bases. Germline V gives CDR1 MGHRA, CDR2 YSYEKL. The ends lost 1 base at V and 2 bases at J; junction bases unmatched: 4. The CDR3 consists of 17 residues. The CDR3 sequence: CASSQGLAGGLQETQYF. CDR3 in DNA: TGCGCCAGCAGCCAAGGACTAGCGGGGGGACTACAAGAGACCCAGTACTTC.

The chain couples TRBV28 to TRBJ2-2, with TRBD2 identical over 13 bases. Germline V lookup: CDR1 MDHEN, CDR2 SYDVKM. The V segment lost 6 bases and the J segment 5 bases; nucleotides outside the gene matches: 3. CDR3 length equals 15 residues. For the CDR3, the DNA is TGTGCCAGCAGGGAGGGACTAGCGGGAACCGGGGAGCTGTTTTTT. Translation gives CASREGLAGTGELFF.

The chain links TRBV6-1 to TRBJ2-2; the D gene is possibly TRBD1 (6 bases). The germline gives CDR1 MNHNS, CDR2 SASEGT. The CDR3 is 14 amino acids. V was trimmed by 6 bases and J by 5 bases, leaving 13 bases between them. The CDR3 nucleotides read TGTGCCAGCAGACCCAAGGGGGTTACCGGGGAGCTGTTTTTT. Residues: CASRPKGVTGELFF.

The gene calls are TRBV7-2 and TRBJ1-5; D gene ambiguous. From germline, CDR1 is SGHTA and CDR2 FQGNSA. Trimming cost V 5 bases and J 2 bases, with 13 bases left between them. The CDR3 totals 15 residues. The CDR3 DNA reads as TGTGCCAGCAGCCTAGGCAGTTCCGGCAATCAGCCCCAGCATTTT. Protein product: CASSLGSSGNQPQHF.

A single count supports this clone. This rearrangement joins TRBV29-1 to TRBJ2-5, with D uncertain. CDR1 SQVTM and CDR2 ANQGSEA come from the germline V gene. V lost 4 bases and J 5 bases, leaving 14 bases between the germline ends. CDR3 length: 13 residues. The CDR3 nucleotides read TGCAGCGTTGCTCTCCGCCTTATGGAGACCCAGTACTTC. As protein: CSVALRLMETQYF.

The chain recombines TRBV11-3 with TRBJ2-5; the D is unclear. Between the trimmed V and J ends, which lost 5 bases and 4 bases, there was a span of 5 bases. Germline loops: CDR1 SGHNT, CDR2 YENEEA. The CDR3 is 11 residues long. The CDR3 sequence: CASSAGETQYF. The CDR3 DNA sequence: TGTGCCAGCAGCGCCGGAGAGACCCAGTACTTC.

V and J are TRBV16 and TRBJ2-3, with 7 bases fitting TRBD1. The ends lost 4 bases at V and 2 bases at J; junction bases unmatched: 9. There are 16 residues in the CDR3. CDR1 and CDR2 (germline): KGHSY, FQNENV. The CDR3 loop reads CASSPVTGTDTDTQYF. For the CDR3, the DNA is TGTGCCAGCAGCCCAGTTACCGGGACAGACACAGATACGCAGTATTTT.

Here the CDR3 reads CASSPNTLNTEAFF. The CDR3 DNA is TGCGCCAGCAGTCCTAATACATTGAACACTGAAGCTTTCTTT. The V and J genes are TRBV5-1 and TRBJ1-1; the D is unclear. Germline V lookup: CDR1 SGHRS, CDR2 YFSETQ. Trimming shortened V by 5 bases and J by 0 bases, and 11 bases separated the two germline ends. The CDR3 is made up of 14 amino acids.

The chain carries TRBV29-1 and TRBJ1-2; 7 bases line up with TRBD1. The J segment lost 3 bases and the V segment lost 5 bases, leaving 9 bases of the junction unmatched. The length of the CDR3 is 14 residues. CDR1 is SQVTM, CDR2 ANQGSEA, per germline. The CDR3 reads CSVIDREGDYGYTF. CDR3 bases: TGCAGCGTTATAGACAGGGAGGGCGACTATGGCTACACCTTC. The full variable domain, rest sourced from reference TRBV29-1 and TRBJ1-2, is SAVISQKPSRDICQRGTSLTIQCQVDSQVTMMFWYRQQPGQSLTLIATANQGSEATYESGFVIDKFPISRPNLTFSTLTVSNMSPEDSSIYLCSVIDREGDYGYTFGSGTRLTVV.

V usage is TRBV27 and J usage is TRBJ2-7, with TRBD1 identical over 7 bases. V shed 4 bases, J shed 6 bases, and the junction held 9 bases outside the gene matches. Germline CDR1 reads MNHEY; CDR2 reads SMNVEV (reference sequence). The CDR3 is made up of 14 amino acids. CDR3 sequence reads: CASSYAGTVIEQYF. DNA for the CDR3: TGTGCCAGCAGTTACGCCGGGACAGTGATCGAGCAGTACTTC.

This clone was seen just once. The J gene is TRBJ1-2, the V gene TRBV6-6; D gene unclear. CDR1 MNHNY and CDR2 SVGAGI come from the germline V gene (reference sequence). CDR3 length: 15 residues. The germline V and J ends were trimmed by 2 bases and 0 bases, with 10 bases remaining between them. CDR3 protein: CASSYEPVANYGYTF. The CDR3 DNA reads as TGTGCCAGCAGTTACGAGCCAGTTGCTAACTATGGCTACACCTTC.

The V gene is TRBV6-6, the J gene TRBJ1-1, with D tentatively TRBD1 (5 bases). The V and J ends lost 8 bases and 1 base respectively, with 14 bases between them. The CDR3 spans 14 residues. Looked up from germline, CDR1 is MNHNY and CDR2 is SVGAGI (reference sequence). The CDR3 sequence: CASGGRIQNTEAFF. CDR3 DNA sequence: TGTGCCAGCGGGGGGAGAATTCAGAACACTGAAGCTTTCTTT.

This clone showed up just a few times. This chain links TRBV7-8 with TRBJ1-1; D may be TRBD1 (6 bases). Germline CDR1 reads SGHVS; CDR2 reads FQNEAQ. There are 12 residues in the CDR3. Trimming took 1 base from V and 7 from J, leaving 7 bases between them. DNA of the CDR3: TGTGCCAGCAGCTTAGGACAGGTTGAAGCTTTCTTT. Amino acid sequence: CASSLGQVEAFF.

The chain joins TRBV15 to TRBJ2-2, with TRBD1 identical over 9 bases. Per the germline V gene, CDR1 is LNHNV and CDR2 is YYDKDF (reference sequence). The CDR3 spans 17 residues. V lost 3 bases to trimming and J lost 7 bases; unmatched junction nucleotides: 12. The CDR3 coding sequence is TGTGCCACCAGCAGTCCCCCGCCACAGGGGGCGGACGGGGAGCTGTTTTTT. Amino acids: CATSSPPPQGADGELFF.

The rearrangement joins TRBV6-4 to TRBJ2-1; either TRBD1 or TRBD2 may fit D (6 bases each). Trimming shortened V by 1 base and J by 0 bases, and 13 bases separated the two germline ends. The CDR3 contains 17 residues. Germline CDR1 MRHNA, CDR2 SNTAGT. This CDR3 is CASSDLEGGRSYNEQFF. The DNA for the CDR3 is TGTGCCAGCAGTGACTTAGAGGGGGGACGCTCCTACAATGAGCAGTTCTTC.